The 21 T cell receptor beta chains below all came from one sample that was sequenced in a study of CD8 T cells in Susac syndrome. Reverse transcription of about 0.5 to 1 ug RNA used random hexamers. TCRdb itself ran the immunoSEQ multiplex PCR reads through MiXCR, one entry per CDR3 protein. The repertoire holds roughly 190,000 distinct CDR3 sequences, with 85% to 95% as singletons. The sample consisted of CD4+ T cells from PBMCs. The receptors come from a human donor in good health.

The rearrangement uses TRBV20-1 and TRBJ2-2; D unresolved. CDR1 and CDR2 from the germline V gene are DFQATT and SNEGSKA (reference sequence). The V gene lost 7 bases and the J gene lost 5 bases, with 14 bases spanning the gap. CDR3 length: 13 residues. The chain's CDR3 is CSVPNQVTGELFF. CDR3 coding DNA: TGCAGTGTTCCGAATCAGGTTACCGGGGAGCTGTTTTTT.

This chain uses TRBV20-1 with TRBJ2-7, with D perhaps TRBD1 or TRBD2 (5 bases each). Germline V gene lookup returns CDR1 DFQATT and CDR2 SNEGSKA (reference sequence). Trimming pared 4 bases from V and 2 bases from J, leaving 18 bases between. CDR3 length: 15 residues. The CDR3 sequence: CSANKPTGPTYEQYF. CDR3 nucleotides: TGCAGTGCTAACAAGCCAACGGGACCAACCTACGAGCAGTACTTC.

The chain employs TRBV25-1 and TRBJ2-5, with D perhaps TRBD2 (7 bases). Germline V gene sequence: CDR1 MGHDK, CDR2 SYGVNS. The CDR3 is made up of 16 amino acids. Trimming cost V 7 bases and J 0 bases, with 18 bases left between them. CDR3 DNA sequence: TGTGCCAGCACCGAGCCGGGGGGCAAGTACCAAGAGACCCAGTACTTC. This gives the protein CASTEPGGKYQETQYF.

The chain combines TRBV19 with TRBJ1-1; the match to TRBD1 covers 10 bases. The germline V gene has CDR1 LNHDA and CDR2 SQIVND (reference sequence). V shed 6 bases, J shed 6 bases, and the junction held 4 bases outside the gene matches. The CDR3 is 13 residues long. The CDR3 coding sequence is TGTGCCAGTAGACTCGGACAGGGGGCTGAAGCTTTCTTT. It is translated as CASRLGQGAEAFF.

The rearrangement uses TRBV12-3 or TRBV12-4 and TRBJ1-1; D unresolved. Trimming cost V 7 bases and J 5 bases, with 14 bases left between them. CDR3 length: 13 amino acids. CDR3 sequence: CASNEAGGTEAFF. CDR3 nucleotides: TGTGCCAGCAACGAGGCCGGAGGGACTGAAGCTTTCTTT.

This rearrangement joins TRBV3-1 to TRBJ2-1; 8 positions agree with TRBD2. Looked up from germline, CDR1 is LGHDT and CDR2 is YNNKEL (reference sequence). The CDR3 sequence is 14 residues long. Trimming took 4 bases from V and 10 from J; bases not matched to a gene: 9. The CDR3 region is CASSPRGSGTEQFF. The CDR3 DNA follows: TGTGCCAGCAGCCCCCGGGGTAGCGGGACCGAGCAGTTCTTC.

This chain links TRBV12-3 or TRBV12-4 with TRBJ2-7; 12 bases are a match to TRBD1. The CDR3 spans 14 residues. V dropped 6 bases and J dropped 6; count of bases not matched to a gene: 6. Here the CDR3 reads CASRSGTGGFEQYF. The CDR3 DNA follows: TGTGCCAGCAGATCCGGGACAGGGGGCTTCGAGCAGTACTTC.

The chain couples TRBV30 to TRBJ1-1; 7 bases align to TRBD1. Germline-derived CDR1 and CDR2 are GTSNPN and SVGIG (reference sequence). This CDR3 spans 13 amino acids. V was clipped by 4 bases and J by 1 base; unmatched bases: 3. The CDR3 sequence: CAWMTGWNTEAFF. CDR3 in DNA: TGTGCCTGGATGACAGGGTGGAACACTGAAGCTTTCTTT.

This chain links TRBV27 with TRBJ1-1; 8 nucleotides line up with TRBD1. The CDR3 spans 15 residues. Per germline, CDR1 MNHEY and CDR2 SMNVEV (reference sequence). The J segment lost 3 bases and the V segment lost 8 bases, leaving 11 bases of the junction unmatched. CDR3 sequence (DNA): TGTGCCAGCGGTAAATACCCGGACAGGGACACTGAAGCTTTCTTT. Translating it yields CASGKYPDRDTEAFF.

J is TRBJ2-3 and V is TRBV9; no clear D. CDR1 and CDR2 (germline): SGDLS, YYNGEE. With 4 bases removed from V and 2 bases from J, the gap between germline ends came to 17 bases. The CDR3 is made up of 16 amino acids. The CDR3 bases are TGTGCCAGCAGCCCGGGCACGGGCAGACACACAGATACGCAGTATTTT. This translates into CASSPGTGRHTDTQYF.

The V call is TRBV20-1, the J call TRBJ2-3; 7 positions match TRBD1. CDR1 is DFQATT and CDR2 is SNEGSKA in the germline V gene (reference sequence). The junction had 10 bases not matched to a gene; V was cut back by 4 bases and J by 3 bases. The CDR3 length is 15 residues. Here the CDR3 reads CSATNNRGRTDTQYF. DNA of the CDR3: TGCAGTGCTACCAACAACAGGGGTAGGACAGATACGCAGTATTTT.

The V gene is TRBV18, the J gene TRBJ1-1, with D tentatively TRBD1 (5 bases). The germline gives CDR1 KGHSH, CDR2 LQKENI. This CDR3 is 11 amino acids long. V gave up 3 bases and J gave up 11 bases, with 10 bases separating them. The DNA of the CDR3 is TGTGCCAGCTCACCGGGGGAGGTGGCTTTCTTT. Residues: CASSPGEVAFF.

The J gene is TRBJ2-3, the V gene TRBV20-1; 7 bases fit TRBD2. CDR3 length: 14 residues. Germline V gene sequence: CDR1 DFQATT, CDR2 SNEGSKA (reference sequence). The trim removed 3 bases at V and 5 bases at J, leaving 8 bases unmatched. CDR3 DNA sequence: TGCAGTGCTAGGGGCAGCGGGAATGGAGATACGCAGTATTTT. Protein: CSARGSGNGDTQYF.

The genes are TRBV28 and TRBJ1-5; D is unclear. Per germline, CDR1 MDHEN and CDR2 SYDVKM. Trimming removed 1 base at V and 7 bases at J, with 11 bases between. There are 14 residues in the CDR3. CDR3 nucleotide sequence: TGTGCCAGCAGTTTATCGACTAAAAGCCAGCCCCAGCATTTT. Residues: CASSLSTKSQPQHF.

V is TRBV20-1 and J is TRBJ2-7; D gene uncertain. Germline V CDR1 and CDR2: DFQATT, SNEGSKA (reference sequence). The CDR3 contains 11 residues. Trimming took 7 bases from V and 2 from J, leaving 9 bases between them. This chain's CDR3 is CSGAVTYEQYF. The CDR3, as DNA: TGCAGTGGGGCGGTCACCTACGAGCAGTACTTC.

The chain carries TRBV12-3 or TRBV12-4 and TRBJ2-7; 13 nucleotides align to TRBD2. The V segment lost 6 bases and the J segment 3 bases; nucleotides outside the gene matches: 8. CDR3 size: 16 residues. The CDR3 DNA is TGTGCCAGCAGGCCAGCGACTAGCGGGAGGATCTACGAGCAGTACTTC. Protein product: CASRPATSGRIYEQYF.

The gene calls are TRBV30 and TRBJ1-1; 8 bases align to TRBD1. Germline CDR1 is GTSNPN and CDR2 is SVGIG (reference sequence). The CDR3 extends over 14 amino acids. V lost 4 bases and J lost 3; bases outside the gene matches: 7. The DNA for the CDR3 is TGTGCCTGGACCCGGACAGGGATGTACACTGAAGCTTTCTTT. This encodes CAWTRTGMYTEAFF.

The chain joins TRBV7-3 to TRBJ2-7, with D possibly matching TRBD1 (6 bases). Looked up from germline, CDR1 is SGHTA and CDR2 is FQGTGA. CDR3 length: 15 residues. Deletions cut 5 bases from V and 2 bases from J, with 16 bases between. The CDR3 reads CASSIRSGTPYEQYF. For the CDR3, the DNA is TGTGCCAGCAGCATACGATCCGGGACACCCTACGAGCAGTACTTC.

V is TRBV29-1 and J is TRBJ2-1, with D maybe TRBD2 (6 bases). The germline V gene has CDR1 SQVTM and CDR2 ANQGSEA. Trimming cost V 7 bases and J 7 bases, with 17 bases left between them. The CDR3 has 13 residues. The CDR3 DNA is TGCAGCGGGAATAGACTGGGAGGTAATGAGCAGTTCTTC. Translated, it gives CSGNRLGGNEQFF.

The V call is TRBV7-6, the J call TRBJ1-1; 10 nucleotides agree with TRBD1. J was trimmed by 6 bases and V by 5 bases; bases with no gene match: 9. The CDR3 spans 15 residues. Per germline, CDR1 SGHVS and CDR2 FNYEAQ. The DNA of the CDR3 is TGTGCCAGCAGCCACCAGACAGGGGGCTCTTCTGAAGCTTTCTTT. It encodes CASSHQTGGSSEAFF.

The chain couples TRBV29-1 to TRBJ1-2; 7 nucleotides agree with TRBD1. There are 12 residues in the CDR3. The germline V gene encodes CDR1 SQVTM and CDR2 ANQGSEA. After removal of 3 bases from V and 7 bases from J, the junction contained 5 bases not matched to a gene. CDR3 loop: CSVDDRVVGYTF. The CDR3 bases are TGCAGCGTTGATGACAGGGTAGTTGGCTACACCTTC.